This T cell receptor (beta chain) emerged from a study of immune heterogeneity within non-small cell lung tumors. Study-level results: Identical dominant CDR3 beta clonotypes were found recurring across a patient's tumor sites, along with site-unique high-frequency clones.

CDR1 is LGHDT and CDR2 is YNNKEL in the germline V gene (reference sequence). Unmatched junction bases numbered 14, after V lost 4 bases and J lost 9 bases. The CDR3 totals 16 residues. With respect to this clonotype: Antigen specificity is unknown.

Template input, which was bulk tumor genomic DNA, totaled 600 ng per sample. Several biopsies per primary tumor, spaced far apart, were taken during surgery. The study cohort was described as untreated, and its members had newly diagnosed non-small cell lung cancer. They went on to have curative surgery. Amplifying TCR beta CDR3 involved multiplex PCR carried out with 32 V and 13 J primers. TCRdb reprocessed the multiplex PCR reads with MiXCR, giving one entry per CDR3 protein. The sample holds approximately 6,000 distinct CDR3 sequences, around a fifth seen once. The clonotype comes from a man between 60 and 70 years old with non-small cell lung cancer. Sequencing was done on a sample of lung tumor tissue. V usage is TRBV3-1 and J usage is TRBJ1-1, with TRBD1 identical over 10 bases. The CDR3 spells CASSPPRQGALQKAFF. CDR3 nucleotides: TGTGCCAGCAGCCCCCCCCGACAGGGGGCGCTCCAAAAAGCTTTCTTT. Full variable domain (outside the CDR3, taken from reference TRBV3-1 and TRBJ1-1): DTAVSQTPKYLVTQMGNDKSIKCEQNLGHDTMYWYKQDSKKFLKIMFSYNNKELIINETVPNRFSPKSPDKAHLNLHINSLELGDSAVYFCASSPPRQGALQKAFFGQGTRLTVV.